This entry concerns a single TCR beta chain. As yet, its antigen is unknown. The entry originates in a study of cytomegalovirus exposure and HLA in healthy donors. With 2 bases clipped from V and 3 bases from J, the junction kept 2 bases outside the gene matches. CDR1 is SGDLS, CDR2 YYNGEE, per germline. This CDR3 contains 14 residues. Produced via immunoSEQ multiplex PCR; TCRdb's table is partial and in-frame only. This sample has over 130,000 clones; approximately 86% occur once, and the top ten carry approximately 10%. Whole-study findings and limits: Subsequent analysis showed first-cohort TCR clusters tending to co-occur in roughly 130 validation repertoires.

Sequences were obtained from PBMCs. This sequence joins TRBV9 and TRBJ2-7; 10 nucleotides line up with TRBD2. This TCR came from a man aged 18 to 29 in good health and CMV-seropositive. CDR3 in amino acids: CASSVVAGGYEQYF. DNA for the CDR3: TGTGCCAGCAGCGTCGTAGCGGGGGGCTACGAGCAGTACTTC.